Following are 3 T cell receptor beta chains from one sample sequenced in a study of T cell changes during pregnancy in multiple sclerosis. Clones were read by immunoSEQ multiplex PCR, and TCRdb kept only the in-frame ones, dropping some. The repertoire holds tens of thousands of clones, with 70% to 90% as singletons. The material sequenced was CD8+ T cells from peripheral blood mononuclear cells, taken after pregnancy. Every receptor here comes from a female donor with multiple sclerosis, enrolled in a pregnancy study.

This clone counts as medium-sized (0.01 to 0.1%). The V gene is TRBV5-6, the J gene TRBJ2-4, with 8 bases fitting TRBD2. Germline CDR1 reads SGHDT; CDR2 reads YYEEEE. V gave up 0 bases and J gave up 1 base; unmatched junction bases: 3. This CDR3 comprises 16 residues. CDR3 loop: CASSLGSGGAKNIQYF. The CDR3, as DNA: TGTGCCAGCAGCTTGGGTTCGGGGGGGGCCAAAAACATTCAGTACTTC.

This clone showed up just once. Germline and junction disagree at one end, which may indicate a read error. The chain employs TRBV7-9 and TRBJ2-3; D may be TRBD1 (6 bases). The CDR3 consists of 12 residues. Per germline, CDR1 SEHNR and CDR2 FQNEAQ (reference sequence). The CDR3 region is CASSFDSGQSAF. In DNA, the CDR3 is TGTGCCAGCAGCTTCGATTCCGGACAGAGCGCTTTT.

In this sample, this clone turned up once. The V gene is TRBV9, the J gene TRBJ2-1; 11 positions agree with TRBD2. Germline lookup yields CDR1 SGDLS and CDR2 YYNGEE. Unmatched junction bases numbered 7, after V lost 0 bases and J lost 2 bases. The CDR3 contains 18 residues. In nucleotides, the CDR3 is TGTGCCAGCAGCGTAGAGGGTAGCGGGAGGGCCACCTACAATGAGCAGTTCTTC. It encodes CASSVEGSGRATYNEQFF. The full variable domain, rest sourced from reference TRBV9 and TRBJ2-1, is DSGVTQTPKHLITATGQRVTLRCSPRSGDLSVYWYQQSLDQGLQFLIQYYNGEERAKGNILERFSAQQFPDLHSELNLSSLELGDSALYFCASSVEGSGRATYNEQFFGPGTRLTVL.